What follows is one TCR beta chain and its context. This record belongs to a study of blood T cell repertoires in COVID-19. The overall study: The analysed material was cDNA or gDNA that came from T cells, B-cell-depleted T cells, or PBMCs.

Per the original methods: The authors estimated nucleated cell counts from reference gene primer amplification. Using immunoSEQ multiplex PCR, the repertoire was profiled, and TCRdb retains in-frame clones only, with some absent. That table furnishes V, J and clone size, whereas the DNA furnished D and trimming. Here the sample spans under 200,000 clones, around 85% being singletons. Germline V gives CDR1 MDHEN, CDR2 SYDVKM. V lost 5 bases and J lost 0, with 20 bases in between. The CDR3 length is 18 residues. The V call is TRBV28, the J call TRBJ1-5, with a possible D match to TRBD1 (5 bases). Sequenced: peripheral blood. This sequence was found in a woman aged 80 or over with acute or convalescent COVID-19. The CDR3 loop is CASSAQVGSYPSNQPQHF. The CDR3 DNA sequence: TGTGCCAGCAGTGCACAGGTAGGGTCATATCCTAGCAATCAGCCCCAGCATTTT.